The 20 T cell receptor beta chains given below trace back to one sample, sequenced in a study of T cell repertoires in cytomegalovirus infection (dated by TCRdb to about 2019). The antigens these receptors bind are not known. The treatment or condition label for this specimen denotes: in vitro stimulation with specific CMV peptide epitopes to enrich CMV-specific T cells. The reads were generated on an Illumina HiSeq 1500. In-frame beta chains were kept once TCRdb had trimmed the public reads at Q25 with fastp and called clones with MiXCR. A single entry per CDR3 protein holds the most common genes and DNA from its merged rows. Within this sample are fewer than 650,000 distinct CDR3 sequences, with over 35% of them counted one time only. The leading ten clones occupy 48% of the sample. The source was cultured PBMCs, collected from culture after CMV antigen stimulation. The receptors originated from a human donor in good health (CMV status not recorded). Some clones in this sample may be carry-over from other donors' samples.

J is TRBJ2-5 and V is TRBV20-1; the match to TRBD1 covers 8 bases. J was trimmed by 4 bases and V by 6 bases; bases with no gene match: 7. CDR1 is DFQATT and CDR2 is SNEGSKA in the germline V gene (reference sequence). The CDR3 has 13 residues. In DNA form, the CDR3 reads TGCAGTGCAACGACAGGGGCCCCAGAGACCCAGTACTTC. Its protein product is CSATTGAPETQYF.

The chain joins TRBV12-3 or TRBV12-4 to TRBJ2-4, with 11 bases fitting TRBD1. With 4 bases clipped from V and 6 bases from J, the junction kept 5 bases outside the gene matches. This CDR3 contains 15 residues. The CDR3 is CASSSGDRGGNIQYF. CDR3 sequence (DNA): TGTGCCAGCAGTTCGGGGGACAGGGGGGGAAACATTCAGTACTTC.

V usage is TRBV20-1 and J usage is TRBJ2-1; D possibly corresponds to TRBD2 (6 bases). The germline V gene encodes CDR1 DFQATT and CDR2 SNEGSKA (reference sequence). V was shortened by 4 bases and J by 4 bases, with 14 bases between the two germline ends. The CDR3 is 14 residues long. The CDR3 sequence is CSANKLSGYNEQFF. The CDR3, as DNA: TGCAGTGCTAATAAGCTTAGCGGTTACAATGAGCAGTTCTTC.

Comments on this clonotype: This may stem from a read error, because a much larger clone lies one nucleotide away. In this CDR3 the conserved last residue, phenylalanine or tryptophan, is missing, so a read error is likely. V is TRBV7-2 and J is TRBJ2-7; 15 bases map to TRBD2. V was pared by 2 bases and J by 4 bases, with 3 bases of the junction left unmatched. Germline CDR1 is SGHTA and CDR2 is FQGNSA. This CDR3 contains 16 residues. The DNA of the CDR3 is TGTGCCAGCAGCTTAAGGGGACTAGCGGGAGGTTACGAGCAGTACTTA. This translates into CASSLRGLAGGYEQYL.

CDR3 loop: CVSAGATGQPQHF. The CDR3 region has the DNA TGTGTTAGTGCGGGGGCGACAGGGCAGCCCCAGCATTTT. This chain connects TRBV28 to TRBJ1-5; 7 bases line up with TRBD1. Germline CDR1 MDHEN, CDR2 SYDVKM. CDR3 length equals 13 residues.

The count of this clonotype is one. This sequence joins TRBV7-9 and TRBJ2-1; D gene uncertain. The germline V and J ends were trimmed by 6 bases and 0 bases, with 12 bases remaining between them. CDR3 length equals 15 residues. CDR1 and CDR2 from the germline V gene are SEHNR and FQNEAQ (reference sequence). The CDR3 nucleotides are TGTGCCAGCAGGCCTCAGGCTAGCTCCTACAATGAGCAGTTCTTC. As protein: CASRPQASSYNEQFF.

The rearrangement links TRBV11-2 to TRBJ2-2; TRBD2 matches 9 bases. The V gene end was trimmed by 0 bases and the J gene end by 7 bases; junction bases not matched to a gene: 9. Germline V CDR1 and CDR2: SGHAT, FQNNGV. The CDR3 totals 17 residues. Written as DNA, the CDR3 is TGTGCCAGCAGCTTAGATGGCCAGCGGGAGGAGGTCGGGGAGCTGTTTTTT. Its protein is CASSLDGQREEVGELFF.

This clonotype was counted a few times. The V gene is TRBV11-2, the J gene TRBJ2-5; no clear D. V was trimmed by 5 bases and J by 0 bases, leaving 10 bases between them. CDR1 is SGHAT and CDR2 is FQNNGV in the germline V gene. This CDR3 spans 14 amino acids. CDR3 nucleotide sequence: TGTGCCAGCAGCCCGACCGCGTACCAAGAGACCCAGTACTTC. It yields the protein CASSPTAYQETQYF.

This chain connects TRBV7-2 to TRBJ2-2; the match to TRBD2 covers 15 bases. With 2 bases clipped from V and 7 bases from J, the junction kept 2 bases outside the gene matches. The germline V gene encodes CDR1 SGHTA and CDR2 FQGNSA. The CDR3 spans 16 residues. CDR3 coding DNA: TGTGCCAGCAGCTTAAGGGGACTAGCGGGGGGCGGGGAGCTGTTTTTT. It codes for CASSLRGLAGGGELFF. The full variable domain, in which reference TRBV7-2 and TRBJ2-2 provide the parts outside the CDR3, is GAGVSQSPSNKVTEKGKDVELRCDPISGHTALYWYRQSLGQGLEFLIYFQGNSAPDKSGLPSDRFSAERTGGSVSTLTIQRTQQEDSAVYLCASSLRGLAGGGELFFGEGSRLTVL.

The V call is TRBV7-9, the J call TRBJ2-2, with no clear D. Per germline, CDR1 SEHNR and CDR2 FQNEAQ (reference sequence). The CDR3 length is 12 residues. V was trimmed by 4 bases and J by 7 bases, leaving 7 bases between them. CDR3 amino acids: CASSYIDGELFF. DNA for the CDR3: TGTGCCAGCAGCTACATAGACGGGGAGCTGTTTTTT.

This clonotype was seen at least ten times. The V gene is TRBV7-8, the J gene TRBJ2-3, with 9 bases lining up with TRBD1. This CDR3 region has 16 residues. The trim removed 1 base at V and 5 bases at J, leaving 7 bases unmatched. Germline CDR1 is SGHVS and CDR2 is FQNEAQ. The CDR3 here is CASSLVGTGRVDTQYF. The CDR3 region has the DNA TGTGCCAGCAGCTTAGTTGGGACAGGGAGGGTAGATACGCAGTATTTT.

This chain uses TRBV5-6 with TRBJ2-3, with 8 bases lining up with TRBD2. CDR3 length equals 15 residues. V shed 4 bases and J 7 bases; nucleotides not matched to a gene: 11. Germline V gives CDR1 SGHDT, CDR2 YYEEEE. The CDR3 reads CASSVTGTSRYTQYF. The DNA for the CDR3 is TGTGCCAGCAGCGTTACCGGGACTAGTAGGTATACGCAGTATTTT.

The CDR3 is CSAWTSAGNEQFF. The DNA of the CDR3 is TGCAGTGCCTGGACTAGCGCCGGCAATGAGCAGTTCTTC. The chain joins TRBV20-1 to TRBJ2-1; 9 bases match TRBD2. V was clipped by 6 bases and J by 6 bases; unmatched bases: 6. The CDR3 is made up of 13 amino acids. Germline CDR1 and CDR2: DFQATT and SNEGSKA (reference sequence).

In DNA, the CDR3 is TGTGCCAGCAGAAAGGGGACCGGGGAGCTGTTTTTT. This gives the protein CASRKGTGELFF. The chain uses TRBV11-3 and TRBJ2-2, with TRBD1 as a possible D gene (5 bases). CDR3 length: 12 amino acids. V lost 6 bases, J lost 5 bases, and 7 bases lay in between. CDR1 and CDR2 from the germline V gene are SGHNT and YENEEA.

The chain combines TRBV19 with TRBJ1-6; D is undetermined. Trimming left V 3 bases short and J 5 bases short, with 8 bases between. CDR1 is LNHDA, CDR2 SQIVND, per germline (reference sequence). CDR3 length equals 14 residues. The CDR3 reads CASSIWSDNSPLHF. The CDR3 bases are TGTGCCAGTAGTATTTGGTCAGATAATTCACCCCTCCACTTT. Based on the CDR3 plus reference TRBV19 and TRBJ1-6, the full variable domain is DGGITQSPKYLFRKEGQNVTLSCEQNLNHDAMYWYRQDPGQGLRLIYYSQIVNDFQKGDIAEGYSVSREKKESFPLTVTSAQKNPTAFYLCASSIWSDNSPLHFGNGTRLTVT.

This clonotype has a handful of counts. The chain is built from TRBV6-1 and TRBJ1-5; 8 bases match TRBD1. Germline CDR1 is MNHNS and CDR2 is SASEGT. The CDR3 runs to 17 residues. The V gene end was trimmed by 2 bases and the J gene end by 2 bases; junction bases not matched to a gene: 8. In DNA, the CDR3 is TGTGCCAGCAGTGAAACGGCAGGGGGCTGGGGCAATCAGCCCCAGCATTTT. It encodes CASSETAGGWGNQPQHF.

V usage is TRBV7-2 and J usage is TRBJ1-6; a weak D match, TRBD1 (5 bases). V gave up 3 bases and J gave up 11 bases, with 14 bases separating them. The V gene's germline CDR1 is SGHTA and CDR2 FQGNSA. The CDR3 is 14 amino acids. The CDR3 spells CASSFPGTSTPLHF. CDR3 sequence (DNA): TGTGCCAGCAGCTTCCCAGGGACTTCGACACCCCTCCACTTT.

The rearrangement uses TRBV20-1 and TRBJ1-1; 7 bases align to TRBD1. The CDR3 loop spans 11 amino acids. With V trimmed by 5 bases and J by 12 bases, 9 bases remained unmatched. CDR1 and CDR2 (germline): DFQATT, SNEGSKA (reference sequence). The CDR3 reads CSAPNDRVSFF. DNA of the CDR3: TGCAGTGCTCCCAATGACAGGGTGTCTTTCTTT.

This clonotype turned up a few times. The chain combines TRBV7-2 with TRBJ2-3; either TRBD1 or TRBD2 may fit D (7 bases each). This CDR3 comprises 16 residues. In germline, CDR1 is SGHTA, CDR2 FQGNSA. V gave up 4 bases and J gave up 6 bases, with 20 bases separating them. This CDR3 is CASSSIRGGGMDTQYF. For the CDR3, the DNA is TGTGCCAGCAGCTCCATCAGGGGGGGGGGAATGGATACGCAGTATTTT.

The table lists this clonotype with a few counts. The J gene is TRBJ2-5, the V gene TRBV15; the D gene is possibly TRBD2 (5 bases). The CDR3 has 13 amino acids. Germline V gives CDR1 LNHNV, CDR2 YYDKDF (reference sequence). Trimming pared 4 bases from V and 5 bases from J, leaving 11 bases between. The CDR3 region has the DNA TGTGCCACCAGCATGACCCCGGGGGAGACCCAGTACTTC. Protein product: CATSMTPGETQYF.